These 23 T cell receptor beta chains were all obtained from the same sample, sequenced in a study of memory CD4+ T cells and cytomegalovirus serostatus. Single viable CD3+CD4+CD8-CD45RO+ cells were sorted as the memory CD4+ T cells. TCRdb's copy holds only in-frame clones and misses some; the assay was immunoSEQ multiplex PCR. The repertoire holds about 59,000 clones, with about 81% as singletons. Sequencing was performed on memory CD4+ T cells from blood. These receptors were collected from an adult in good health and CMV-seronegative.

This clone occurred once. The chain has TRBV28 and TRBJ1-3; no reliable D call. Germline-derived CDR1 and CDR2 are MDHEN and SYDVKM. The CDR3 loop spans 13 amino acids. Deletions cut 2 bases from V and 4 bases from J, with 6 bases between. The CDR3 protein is CASSLRKGNTIYF. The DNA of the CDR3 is TGTGCCAGCAGTTTAAGGAAGGGAAACACCATATATTTT.

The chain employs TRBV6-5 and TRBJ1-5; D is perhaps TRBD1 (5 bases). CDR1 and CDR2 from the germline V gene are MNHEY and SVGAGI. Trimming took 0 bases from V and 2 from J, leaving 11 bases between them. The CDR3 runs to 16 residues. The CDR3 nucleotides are TGTGCCAGCAGTTACTCTCGTGGGGGGGGCAATCAGCCCCAGCATTTT. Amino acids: CASSYSRGGGNQPQHF.

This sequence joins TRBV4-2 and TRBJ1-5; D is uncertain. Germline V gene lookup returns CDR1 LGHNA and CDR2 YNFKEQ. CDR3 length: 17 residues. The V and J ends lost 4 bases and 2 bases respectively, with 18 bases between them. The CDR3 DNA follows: TGTGCCAGCAGCCCTAGTGGGTCCTCCCGTGGCAATCAGCCCCAGCATTTT. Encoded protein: CASSPSGSSRGNQPQHF.

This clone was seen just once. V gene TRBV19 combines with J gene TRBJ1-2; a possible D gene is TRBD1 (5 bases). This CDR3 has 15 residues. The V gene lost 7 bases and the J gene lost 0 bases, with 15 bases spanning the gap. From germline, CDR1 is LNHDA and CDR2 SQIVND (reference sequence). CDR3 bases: TGTGCCAGTAACCCGACGGGCAGGGCTAACTATGGCTACACCTTC. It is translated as CASNPTGRANYGYTF.

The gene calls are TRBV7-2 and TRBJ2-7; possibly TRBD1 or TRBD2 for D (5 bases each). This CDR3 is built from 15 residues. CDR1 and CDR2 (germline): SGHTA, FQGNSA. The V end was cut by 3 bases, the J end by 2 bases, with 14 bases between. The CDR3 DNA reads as TGTGCCAGCAGCTTGGACCCCGGGGCTCCCTACGAGCAGTACTTC. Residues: CASSLDPGAPYEQYF.

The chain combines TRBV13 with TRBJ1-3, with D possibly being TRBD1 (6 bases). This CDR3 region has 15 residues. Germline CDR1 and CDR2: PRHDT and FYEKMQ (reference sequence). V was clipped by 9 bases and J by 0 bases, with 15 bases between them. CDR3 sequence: CASNKGGSSGNTIYF. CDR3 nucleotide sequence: TGTGCCAGTAACAAGGGGGGTAGCTCTGGAAACACCATATATTTT.

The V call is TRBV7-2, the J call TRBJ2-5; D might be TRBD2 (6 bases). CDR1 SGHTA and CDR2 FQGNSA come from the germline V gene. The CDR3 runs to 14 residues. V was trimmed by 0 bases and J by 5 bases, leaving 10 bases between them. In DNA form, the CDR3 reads TGTGCCAGCAGCTTAGCGGGAGGTTCGGAGACCCAGTACTTC. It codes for CASSLAGGSETQYF.

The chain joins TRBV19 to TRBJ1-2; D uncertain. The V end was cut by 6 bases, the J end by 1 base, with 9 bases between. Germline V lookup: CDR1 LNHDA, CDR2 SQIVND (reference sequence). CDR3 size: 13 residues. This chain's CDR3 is CASRPGYNYGYTF. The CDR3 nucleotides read TGTGCCAGTAGGCCGGGATATAACTATGGCTACACCTTC.

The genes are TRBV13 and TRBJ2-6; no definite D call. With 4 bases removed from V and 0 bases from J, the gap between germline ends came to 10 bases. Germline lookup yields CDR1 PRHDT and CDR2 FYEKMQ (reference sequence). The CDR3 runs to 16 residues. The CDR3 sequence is CASSSPVGSGANVLTF. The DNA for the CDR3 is TGTGCCAGCAGCTCCCCGGTAGGCTCTGGGGCCAACGTCCTGACTTTC.

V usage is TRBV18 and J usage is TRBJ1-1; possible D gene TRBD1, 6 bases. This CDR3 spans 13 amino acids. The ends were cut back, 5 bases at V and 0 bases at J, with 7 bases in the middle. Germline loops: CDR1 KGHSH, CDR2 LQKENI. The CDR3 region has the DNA TGTGCCAGCTCAACAGGGATGAACACTGAAGCTTTCTTT. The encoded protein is CASSTGMNTEAFF.

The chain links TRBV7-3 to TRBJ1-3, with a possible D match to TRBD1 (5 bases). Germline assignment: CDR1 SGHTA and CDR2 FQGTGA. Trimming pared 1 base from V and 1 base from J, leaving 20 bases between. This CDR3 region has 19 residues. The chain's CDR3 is CASSLRSGTGPISGNTIYF. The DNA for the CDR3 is TGTGCCAGCAGCTTAAGATCAGGGACGGGACCAATATCTGGAAACACCATATATTTT.

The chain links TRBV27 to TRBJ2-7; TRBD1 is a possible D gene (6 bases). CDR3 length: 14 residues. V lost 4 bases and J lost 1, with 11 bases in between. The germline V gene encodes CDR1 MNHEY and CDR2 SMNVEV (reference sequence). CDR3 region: CASSSTGFSYEQYF. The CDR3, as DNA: TGTGCCAGCAGTTCAACAGGGTTTTCCTACGAGCAGTACTTC.

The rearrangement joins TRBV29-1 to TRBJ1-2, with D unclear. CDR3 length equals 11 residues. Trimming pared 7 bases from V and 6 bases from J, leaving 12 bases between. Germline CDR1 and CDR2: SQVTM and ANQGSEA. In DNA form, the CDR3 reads TGCAGCGCACTGGACGGCGATGGCTACACCTTC. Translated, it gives CSALDGDGYTF.

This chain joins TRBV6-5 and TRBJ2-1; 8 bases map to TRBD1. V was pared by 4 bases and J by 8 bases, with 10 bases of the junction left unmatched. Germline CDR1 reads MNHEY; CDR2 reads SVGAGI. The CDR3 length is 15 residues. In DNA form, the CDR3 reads TGTGCCAGCAGTTTCACGACAGGGGCAGGGGATGAGCAGTTCTTC. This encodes CASSFTTGAGDEQFF.

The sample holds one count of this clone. The CDR3 spells CASRSSSESNQPQHF. Written as DNA, the CDR3 is TGCGCCAGCAGGTCCTCGTCGGAGAGCAATCAGCCCCAGCATTTT. This chain connects TRBV5-1 to TRBJ1-5; unclear D gene. Trimming pared 5 bases from V and 1 base from J, leaving 13 bases between. The length of the CDR3 is 15 residues. Germline loops: CDR1 SGHRS, CDR2 YFSETQ.

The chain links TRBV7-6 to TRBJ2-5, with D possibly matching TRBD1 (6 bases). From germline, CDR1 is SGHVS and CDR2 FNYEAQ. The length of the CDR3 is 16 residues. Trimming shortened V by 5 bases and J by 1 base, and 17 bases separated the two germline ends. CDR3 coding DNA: TGTGCCAGCAGCGCGAACAGGGCTTACCGCCAAGAGACCCAGTACTTC. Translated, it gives CASSANRAYRQETQYF.

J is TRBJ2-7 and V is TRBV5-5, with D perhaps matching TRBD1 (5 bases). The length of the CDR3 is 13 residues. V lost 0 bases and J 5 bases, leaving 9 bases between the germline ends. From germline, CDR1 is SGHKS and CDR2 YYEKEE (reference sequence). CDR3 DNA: TGTGCCAGCAGCTTGGTGATCAGGGACGAGCAGTACTTC. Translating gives CASSLVIRDEQYF.

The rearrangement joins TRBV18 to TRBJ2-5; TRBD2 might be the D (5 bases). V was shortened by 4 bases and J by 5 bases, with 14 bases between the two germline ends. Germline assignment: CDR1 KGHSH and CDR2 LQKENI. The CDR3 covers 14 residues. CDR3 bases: TGTGCCAGCTCACTAGCGACTAACCCCGAGACCCAGTACTTC. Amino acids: CASSLATNPETQYF. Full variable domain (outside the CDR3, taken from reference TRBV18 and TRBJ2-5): NAGVMQNPRHLVRRRGQEARLRCSPMKGHSHVYWYRQLPEEGLKFMVYLQKENIIDESGMPKERFSAEFPKEGPSILRIQQVVRGDSAAYFCASSLATNPETQYFGPGTRLLVL.

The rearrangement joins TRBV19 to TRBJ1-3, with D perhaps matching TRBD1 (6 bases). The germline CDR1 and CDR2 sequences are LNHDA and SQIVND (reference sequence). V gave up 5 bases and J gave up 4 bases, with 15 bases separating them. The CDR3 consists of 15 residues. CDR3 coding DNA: TGTGCCAGTAGTCCCCAACGGACAGAGGGAAACACCATATATTTT. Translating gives CASSPQRTEGNTIYF.

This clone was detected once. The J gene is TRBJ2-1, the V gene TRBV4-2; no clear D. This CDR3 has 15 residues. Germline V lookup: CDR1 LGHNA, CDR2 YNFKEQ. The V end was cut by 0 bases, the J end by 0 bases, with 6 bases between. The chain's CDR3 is CASSQDHSSYNEQFF. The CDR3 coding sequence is TGTGCCAGCAGCCAAGATCACAGCTCCTACAATGAGCAGTTCTTC.

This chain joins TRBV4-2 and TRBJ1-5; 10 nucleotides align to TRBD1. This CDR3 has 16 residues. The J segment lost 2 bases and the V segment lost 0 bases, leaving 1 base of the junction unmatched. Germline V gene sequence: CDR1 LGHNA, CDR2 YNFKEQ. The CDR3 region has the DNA TGTGCCAGCAGCCAAGATGGGACAGGGGGCAATCAGCCCCAGCATTTT. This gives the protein CASSQDGTGGNQPQHF.

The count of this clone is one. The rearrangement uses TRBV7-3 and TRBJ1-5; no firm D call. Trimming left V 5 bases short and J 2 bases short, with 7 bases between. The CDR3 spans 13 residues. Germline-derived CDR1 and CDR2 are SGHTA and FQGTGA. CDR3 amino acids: CASSPGGNQPQHF. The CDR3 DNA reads TGTGCCAGCAGCCCCGGAGGCAATCAGCCCCAGCATTTT.

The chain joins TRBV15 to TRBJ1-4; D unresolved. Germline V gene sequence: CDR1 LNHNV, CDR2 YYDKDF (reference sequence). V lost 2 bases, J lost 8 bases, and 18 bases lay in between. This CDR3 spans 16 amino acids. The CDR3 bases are TGTGCCACCAGCAGACGAGGTGGGCTGATGGGAGAAAAACTGTTTTTT. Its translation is CATSRRGGLMGEKLFF. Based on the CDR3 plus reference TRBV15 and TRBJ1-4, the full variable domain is DAMVIQNPRYQVTQFGKPVTLSCSQTLNHNVMYWYQQKSSQAPKLLFHYYDKDFNNEADTPDNFQSRRPNTSFCFLDIRSPGLGDTAMYLCATSRRGGLMGEKLFFGSGTQLSVL.